The sequence of this TCR beta chain was determined in a study of T cell responses to AZD1222 COVID-19 vaccine. Study outcomes and limitations: Two AZD1222 administrations were followed by greater Spike-specific TCR breadth and depth. The number of AZD1222 recipients seropositive at baseline was only five to seven.

The V gene's germline CDR1 is ENHRY and CDR2 SYGVKD. This CDR3 region has 14 residues. The trim removed 10 bases at V and 5 bases at J, leaving 9 bases unmatched. This clone has just one count. Its antigen is undetermined. The repertoire was sequenced with immunoSEQ multiplex PCR; TCRdb's copy has only in-frame clones and lacks some. The data show roughly 200,000 clones, approximately 92% seen once. The chain employs TRBV10-3 and TRBJ2-5; TRBD2 aligns across 11 bases. Here the sequenced sample was peripheral blood, taken 28 days after the second dose of the MenACWY control vaccine. The sequence was collected from an adult who received the MenACWY meningococcal vaccine as a control. The CDR3 sequence is CATNSGRAGETQYF. CDR3 nucleotide sequence: TGTGCCACCAATAGCGGGAGGGCCGGGGAGACCCAGTACTTC.